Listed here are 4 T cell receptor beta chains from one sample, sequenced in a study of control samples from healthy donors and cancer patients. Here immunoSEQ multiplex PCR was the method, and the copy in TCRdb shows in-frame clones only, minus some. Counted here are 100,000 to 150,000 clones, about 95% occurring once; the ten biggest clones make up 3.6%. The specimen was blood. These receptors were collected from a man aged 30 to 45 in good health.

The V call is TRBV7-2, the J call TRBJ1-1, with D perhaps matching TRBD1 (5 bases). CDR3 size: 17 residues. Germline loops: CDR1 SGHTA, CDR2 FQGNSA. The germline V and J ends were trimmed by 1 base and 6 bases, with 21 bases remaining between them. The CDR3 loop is CASSLGVLLKRGAEAFF. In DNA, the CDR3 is TGTGCCAGCAGCTTAGGCGTCTTACTGAAGAGGGGTGCTGAAGCTTTCTTT.

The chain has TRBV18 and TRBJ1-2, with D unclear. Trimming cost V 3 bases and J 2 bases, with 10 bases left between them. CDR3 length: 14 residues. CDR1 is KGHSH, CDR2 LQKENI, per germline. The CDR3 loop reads CASSPSGFNYGYTF. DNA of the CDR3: TGTGCCAGCTCACCTTCCGGCTTCAACTATGGCTACACCTTC.

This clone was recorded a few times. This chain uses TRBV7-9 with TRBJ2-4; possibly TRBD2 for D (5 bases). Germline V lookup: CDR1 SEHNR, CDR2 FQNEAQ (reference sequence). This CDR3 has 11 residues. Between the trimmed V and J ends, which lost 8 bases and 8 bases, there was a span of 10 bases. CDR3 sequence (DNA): TGTGCCAGCGGACTCTGGGACATTCAGTACTTC. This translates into CASGLWDIQYF.

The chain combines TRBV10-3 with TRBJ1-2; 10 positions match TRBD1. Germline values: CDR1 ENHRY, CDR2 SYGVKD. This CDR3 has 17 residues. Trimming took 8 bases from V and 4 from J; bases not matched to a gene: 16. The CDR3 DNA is TGTGCCATCTACGACCTAACCGGTCGGACAGGGGGCTATGGCTACACCTTC. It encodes CAIYDLTGRTGGYGYTF.